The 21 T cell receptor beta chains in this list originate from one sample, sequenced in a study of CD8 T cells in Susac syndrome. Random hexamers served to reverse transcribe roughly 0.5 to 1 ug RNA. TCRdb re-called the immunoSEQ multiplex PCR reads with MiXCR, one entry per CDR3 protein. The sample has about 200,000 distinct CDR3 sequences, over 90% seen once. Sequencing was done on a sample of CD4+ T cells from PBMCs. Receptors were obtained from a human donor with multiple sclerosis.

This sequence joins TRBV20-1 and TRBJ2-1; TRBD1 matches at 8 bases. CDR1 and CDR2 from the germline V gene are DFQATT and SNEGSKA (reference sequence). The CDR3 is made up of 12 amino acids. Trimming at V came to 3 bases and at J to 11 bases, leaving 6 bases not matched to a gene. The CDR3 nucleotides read TGCAGTGCTAGGCCGGGACAGGAGAAGCAGTTCTTC. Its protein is CSARPGQEKQFF.

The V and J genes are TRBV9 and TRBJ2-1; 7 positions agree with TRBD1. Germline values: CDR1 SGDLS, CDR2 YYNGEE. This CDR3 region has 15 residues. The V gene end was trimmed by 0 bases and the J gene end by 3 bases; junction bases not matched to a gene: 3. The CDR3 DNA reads TGTGCCAGCAGCGTAGGACAGGGCTACTACAATGAGCAGTTCTTC. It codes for CASSVGQGYYNEQFF.

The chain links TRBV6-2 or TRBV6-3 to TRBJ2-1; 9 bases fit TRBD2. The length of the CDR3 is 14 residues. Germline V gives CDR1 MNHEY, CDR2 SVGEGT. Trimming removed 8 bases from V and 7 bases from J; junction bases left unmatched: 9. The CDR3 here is CASRGGGASNEQFF. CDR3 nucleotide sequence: TGTGCCAGCCGTGGCGGGGGGGCCTCAAATGAGCAGTTCTTC.

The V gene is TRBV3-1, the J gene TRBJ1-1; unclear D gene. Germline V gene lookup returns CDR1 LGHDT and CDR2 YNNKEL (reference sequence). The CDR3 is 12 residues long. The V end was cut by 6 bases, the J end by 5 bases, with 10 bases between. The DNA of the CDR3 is TGTGCCAGCAGTAGTCGGAGGACTGAAGCTTTCTTT. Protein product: CASSSRRTEAFF.

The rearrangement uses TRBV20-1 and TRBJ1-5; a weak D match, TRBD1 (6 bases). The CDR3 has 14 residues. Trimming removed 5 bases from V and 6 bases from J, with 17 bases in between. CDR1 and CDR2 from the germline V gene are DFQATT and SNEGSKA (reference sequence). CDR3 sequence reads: CSARRAGDGQPQHF. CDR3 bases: TGCAGTGCTCGGAGGGCAGGGGACGGTCAGCCCCAGCATTTT.

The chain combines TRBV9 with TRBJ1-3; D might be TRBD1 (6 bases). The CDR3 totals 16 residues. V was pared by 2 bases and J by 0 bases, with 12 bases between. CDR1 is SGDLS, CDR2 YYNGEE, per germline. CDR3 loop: CASSVNTGYSGNTIYF. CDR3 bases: TGTGCCAGCAGCGTGAACACAGGGTACTCTGGAAACACCATATATTTT.

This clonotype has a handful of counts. The CDR3 protein is CASSPPPGTDTQYF. The CDR3 coding sequence is TGTGCCAGCAGCCCACCCCCGGGCACAGATACGCAGTATTTT. This chain connects TRBV7-9 to TRBJ2-3; no firm D call. The V gene lost 5 bases and the J gene lost 1 base, with 10 bases spanning the gap. CDR1 is SEHNR and CDR2 is FQNEAQ in the germline V gene (reference sequence). The CDR3 loop spans 14 amino acids.

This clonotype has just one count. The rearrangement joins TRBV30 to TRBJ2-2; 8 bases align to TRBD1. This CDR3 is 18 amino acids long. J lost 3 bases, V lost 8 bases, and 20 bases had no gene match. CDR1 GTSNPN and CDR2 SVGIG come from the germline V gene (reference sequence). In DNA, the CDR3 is TGTGCCCGTGACACGGCAGGGGGCTATGACCGGGACACCGGGGAGCTGTTTTTT. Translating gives CARDTAGGYDRDTGELFF.

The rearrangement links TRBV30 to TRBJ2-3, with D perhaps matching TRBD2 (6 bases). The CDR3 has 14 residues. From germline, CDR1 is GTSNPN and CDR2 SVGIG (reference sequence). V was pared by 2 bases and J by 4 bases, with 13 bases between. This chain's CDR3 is CAWSYFGGADTQYF. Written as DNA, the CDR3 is TGTGCCTGGAGTTATTTCGGGGGAGCAGATACGCAGTATTTT.

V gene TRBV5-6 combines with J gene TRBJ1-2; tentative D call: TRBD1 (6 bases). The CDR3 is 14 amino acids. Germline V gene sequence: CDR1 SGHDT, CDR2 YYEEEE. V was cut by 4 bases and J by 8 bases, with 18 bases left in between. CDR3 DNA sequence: TGTGCCAGCAGCCGCGAGGCGGGGGCAGGAGGCTACACCTTC. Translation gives CASSREAGAGGYTF.

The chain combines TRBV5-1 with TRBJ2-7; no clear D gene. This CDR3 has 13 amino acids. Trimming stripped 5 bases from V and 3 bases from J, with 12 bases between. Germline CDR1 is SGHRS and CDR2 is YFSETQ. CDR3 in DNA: TGCGCCAGCAGGTTCAGTAGGAACTACGAGCAGTACTTC. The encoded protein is CASRFSRNYEQYF.

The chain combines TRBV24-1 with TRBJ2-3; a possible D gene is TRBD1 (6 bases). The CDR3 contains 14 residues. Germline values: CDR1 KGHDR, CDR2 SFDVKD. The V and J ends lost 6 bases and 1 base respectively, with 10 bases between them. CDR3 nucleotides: TGTGCCACCAGTTCCAGGGGCCGCACAGATACGCAGTATTTT. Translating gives CATSSRGRTDTQYF.

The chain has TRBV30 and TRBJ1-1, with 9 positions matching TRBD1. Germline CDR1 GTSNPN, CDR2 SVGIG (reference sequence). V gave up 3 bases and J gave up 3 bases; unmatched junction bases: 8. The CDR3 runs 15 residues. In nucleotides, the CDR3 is TGTGCCTGGAGCGGAGGGACAGGGTTTGACACTGAAGCTTTCTTT. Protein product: CAWSGGTGFDTEAFF. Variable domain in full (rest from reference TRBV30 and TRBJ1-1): SQTIHQWPATLVQPVGSPLSLECTVEGTSNPNLYWYRQAAGRGLQLLFYSVGIGQISSEVPQNLSASRPQDRQFILSSKKLLLSDSGFYLCAWSGGTGFDTEAFFGQGTRLTVV.

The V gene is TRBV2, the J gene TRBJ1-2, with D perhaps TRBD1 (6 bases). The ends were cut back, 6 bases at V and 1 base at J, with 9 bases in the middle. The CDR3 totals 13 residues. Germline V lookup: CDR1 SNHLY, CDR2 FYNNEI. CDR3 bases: TGTGCCAGCAGGCCGGACAGTAACTATGGCTACACCTTC. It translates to CASRPDSNYGYTF.

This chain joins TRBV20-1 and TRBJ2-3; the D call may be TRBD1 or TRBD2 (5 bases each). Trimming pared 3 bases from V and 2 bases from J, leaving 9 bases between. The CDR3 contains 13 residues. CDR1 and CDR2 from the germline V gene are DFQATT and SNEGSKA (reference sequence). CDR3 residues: CSARQGATDTQYF. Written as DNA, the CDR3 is TGCAGTGCTAGGCAGGGAGCCACAGATACGCAGTATTTT.

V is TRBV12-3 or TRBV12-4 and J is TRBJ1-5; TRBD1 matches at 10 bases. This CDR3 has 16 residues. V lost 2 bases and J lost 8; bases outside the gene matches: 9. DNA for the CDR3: TGTGCCAGCAGTTTACCGGGACAGGGGCCGGGGGAGCCCCAGCATTTT. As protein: CASSLPGQGPGEPQHF.

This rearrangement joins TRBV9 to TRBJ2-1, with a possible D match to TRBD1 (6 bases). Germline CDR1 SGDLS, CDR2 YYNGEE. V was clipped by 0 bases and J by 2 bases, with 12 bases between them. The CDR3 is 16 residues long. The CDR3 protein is CASSVAGTPTYNEQFF. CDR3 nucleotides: TGTGCCAGCAGCGTAGCCGGGACACCAACCTACAATGAGCAGTTCTTC.

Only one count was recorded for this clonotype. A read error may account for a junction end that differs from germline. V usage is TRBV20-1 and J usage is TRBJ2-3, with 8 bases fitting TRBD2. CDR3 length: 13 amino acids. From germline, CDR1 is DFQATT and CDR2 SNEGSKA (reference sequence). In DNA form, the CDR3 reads TGCAGTGCCAGAGCGGGGGCCCTGGATACGCAGTATTTT. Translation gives CSARAGALDTQYF.

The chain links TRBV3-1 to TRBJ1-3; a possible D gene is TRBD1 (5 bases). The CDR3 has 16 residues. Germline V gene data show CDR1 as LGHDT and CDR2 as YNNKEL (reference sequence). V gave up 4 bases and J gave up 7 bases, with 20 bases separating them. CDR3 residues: CASSPPGVGRLNTIYF. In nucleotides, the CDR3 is TGTGCCAGCAGCCCCCCCGGGGTGGGACGGCTCAACACCATATATTTT.

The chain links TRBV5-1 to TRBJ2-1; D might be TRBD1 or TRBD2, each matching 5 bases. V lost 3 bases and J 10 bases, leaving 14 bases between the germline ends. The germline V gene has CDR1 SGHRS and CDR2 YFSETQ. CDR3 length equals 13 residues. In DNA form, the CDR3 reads TGCGCCAGCAGCTCGGGACCCGGGACCGAGCAGTTCTTC. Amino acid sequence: CASSSGPGTEQFF.

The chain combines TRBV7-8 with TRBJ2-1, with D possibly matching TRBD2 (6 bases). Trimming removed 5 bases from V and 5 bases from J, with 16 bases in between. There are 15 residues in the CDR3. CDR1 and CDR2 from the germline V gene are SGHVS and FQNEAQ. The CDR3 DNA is TGTGCCAGCAGCCAGACAACTAGCAGCCACAATGAGCAGTTCTTC. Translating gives CASSQTTSSHNEQFF.